This TCR beta chain appears in the sequencing data of a study of blood T cell repertoires in COVID-19. This CDR3 has 13 residues. V was pared by 3 bases and J by 4 bases, with 8 bases between. Germline V gene lookup returns CDR1 SGHAT and CDR2 FQNNGV. Only in-frame clones appear in the TCRdb table, and some are missing; sequencing was by immunoSEQ multiplex PCR. The data show about 190,000 clones, more than 70% seen once. The source is a woman of 80 years or more with active or convalescent COVID-19. The rearrangement joins TRBV11-2 to TRBJ2-3; no definite D call. Sequencing input: peripheral blood. The CDR3 DNA follows: TGTGCCAGCAGCTTTATGGCGGCAGATACGCAGTATTTT. This gives the protein CASSFMAADTQYF. The entire variable domain, with the rest obtained from reference TRBV11-2 and TRBJ2-3, is as follows: EAGVAQSPRYKIIEKRQSVAFWCNPISGHATLYWYQQILGQGPKLLIQFQNNGVVDDSQLPKDRFSAERLKGVDSTLKIQPAKLEDSAVYLCASSFMAADTQYFGPGTRLTVL.